These 23 T cell receptor beta chains came from one sample sequenced in a study of T cell clonotyping in hematopoietic cell transplantation. Time point noted: recipient sample about 28 days before transplant, after cytoreduction. Produced via immunoSEQ multiplex PCR; TCRdb's table is partial and in-frame only. The profile shows roughly 30,000 clones, roughly 80% of them singletons. Sequences were derived from peripheral blood mononuclear cells, sampled before stem cell transplant. These receptors were obtained from a woman under 40 with chronic myeloid leukemia. Some clones in this sample may be carry-over from other donors' samples.

The CDR3 here is CATRGLSTDTQYF. The CDR3 coding sequence is TGTGCCACCCGGGGGCTAAGCACAGATACGCAGTATTTT. V gene TRBV6-1 combines with J gene TRBJ2-3; tentatively, D is TRBD1 or TRBD2 (6 bases each). Between the trimmed V and J ends, which lost 10 bases and 0 bases, there was a span of 11 bases. Germline CDR1 MNHNS, CDR2 SASEGT. The CDR3 is made up of 13 amino acids.

The chain couples TRBV7-9 to TRBJ1-6; TRBD1 might be the D (6 bases). The CDR3 length is 17 residues. CDR1 and CDR2 (germline): SEHNR, FQNEAQ (reference sequence). The germline V and J ends were trimmed by 4 bases and 1 base, with 14 bases remaining between them. The CDR3 here is CASSSNRDTSYNSPLHF. As DNA, the CDR3 is TGTGCCAGCAGCTCCAACAGGGATACATCCTATAATTCACCCCTCCACTTT.

V and J are TRBV9 and TRBJ2-7; TRBD2 agrees at 8 bases. The CDR3 consists of 15 residues. V trimming: 0 bases; J trimming: 3 bases; junction bases outside the gene matches: 5. CDR1 and CDR2 from the germline V gene are SGDLS and YYNGEE. CDR3 sequence reads: CASSVGAGVSYEQYF. CDR3 DNA: TGTGCCAGCAGCGTAGGAGCGGGGGTCAGCTACGAGCAGTACTTC.

The rearrangement links TRBV30 to TRBJ2-7; D is perhaps TRBD2 (5 bases). This CDR3 region has 13 residues. V lost 2 bases, J lost 3 bases, and 11 bases lay in between. Germline-derived CDR1 and CDR2 are GTSNPN and SVGIG (reference sequence). Written as DNA, the CDR3 is TGTGCCTGGAGTCGGGGAGTCCTCTACGAGCAGTACTTC. Translation: CAWSRGVLYEQYF.

V gene TRBV15 combines with J gene TRBJ2-2; D gene uncertain. With 1 base removed from V and 1 base from J, the gap between germline ends came to 10 bases. Germline-derived CDR1 and CDR2 are LNHNV and YYDKDF (reference sequence). The CDR3 covers 16 residues. The CDR3 sequence: CATSRVGAGNTGELFF. CDR3 DNA sequence: TGTGCCACCAGCAGAGTGGGTGCAGGGAACACCGGGGAGCTGTTTTTT.

The chain's CDR3 is CASSQDSAGEAFF. DNA for the CDR3: TGCGCCAGCAGCCAAGATTCGGCAGGGGAAGCTTTCTTT. V and J are TRBV4-3 and TRBJ1-1, with TRBD1 as a possible D gene (5 bases). V lost 0 bases and J lost 8, with 10 bases in between. The CDR3 spans 13 residues. Germline CDR1 and CDR2: LGHNA and YSLEER.

This chain links TRBV2 with TRBJ2-7; 7 bases agree with TRBD1. Trimming cost V 2 bases and J 4 bases; bases outside gene matches: 5. This CDR3 contains 14 residues. CDR1 SNHLY and CDR2 FYNNEI come from the germline V gene. The CDR3 loop reads CASSEQGVGYEQYF. The CDR3 nucleotides are TGTGCCAGCAGTGAACAGGGGGTTGGATACGAGCAGTACTTC.

This sequence joins TRBV9 and TRBJ1-1; 11 bases align to TRBD1. The CDR3 totals 13 residues. Germline loops: CDR1 SGDLS, CDR2 YYNGEE. The ends lost 3 bases at V and 7 bases at J; junction bases unmatched: 2. CDR3 sequence: CASSGGTGGEAFF. For the CDR3, the DNA is TGTGCCAGCAGCGGGGGGACAGGGGGTGAAGCTTTCTTT.

This rearrangement joins TRBV6-4 to TRBJ1-4, with D uncertain. The CDR3 is 13 amino acids. The V gene's germline CDR1 is MRHNA and CDR2 SNTAGT. Trimming left V 4 bases short and J 8 bases short, with 11 bases between. For the CDR3, the DNA is TGTGCCAGCAGTGTCGCGGTGGGGGAAAAACTGTTTTTT. This codes for CASSVAVGEKLFF.

The chain employs TRBV20-1 and TRBJ1-1; D is ambiguous. CDR1 and CDR2 (germline): DFQATT, SNEGSKA (reference sequence). The CDR3 totals 10 residues. V dropped 5 bases and J dropped 2 bases, with 3 bases sitting between them. For the CDR3, the DNA is TGCAGTGCTTTTAACACTGAAGCTTTCTTT. This codes for CSAFNTEAFF.

The V gene is TRBV2, the J gene TRBJ1-5; TRBD1 agrees at 7 bases. Per the germline V gene, CDR1 is SNHLY and CDR2 is FYNNEI. The CDR3 is made up of 16 amino acids. V shed 4 bases and J 0 bases; nucleotides not matched to a gene: 6. In DNA, the CDR3 is TGTGCCAGCAGTGTAGAGAGGGACAGTAGCAATCAGCCCCAGCATTTT. This gives the protein CASSVERDSSNQPQHF. Based on the CDR3 plus reference TRBV2 and TRBJ1-5, the full variable domain is EPEVTQTPSHQVTQMGQEVILRCVPISNHLYFYWYRQILGQKVEFLVSFYNNEISEKSEIFDDQFSVERPDGSNFTLKIRSTKLEDSAMYFCASSVERDSSNQPQHFGDGTRLSIL.

The genes are TRBV25-1 and TRBJ1-1; D is uncertain. This CDR3 has 15 residues. The V gene's germline CDR1 is MGHDK and CDR2 SYGVNS. The V and J ends lost 6 bases and 4 bases respectively, with 18 bases between them. CDR3 sequence: CASSVRGIVFTEAFF. DNA for the CDR3: TGTGCCAGCAGCGTCCGAGGGATCGTATTCACTGAAGCTTTCTTT.

This clone was observed once. The V and J genes are TRBV5-6 and TRBJ1-2, with TRBD1 identical over 7 bases. Germline V gene sequence: CDR1 SGHDT, CDR2 YYEEEE. Trimming took 1 base from V and 4 from J; bases not matched to a gene: 4. This CDR3 is 14 amino acids long. The CDR3 sequence: CASSLRGTVYGYTF. CDR3 DNA sequence: TGTGCCAGCAGCTTGAGGGGGACAGTCTATGGCTACACCTTC.

This clone was counted a single time. V usage is TRBV29-1 and J usage is TRBJ1-2; TRBD1 aligns across 9 bases. Germline CDR1 is SQVTM and CDR2 is ANQGSEA. CDR3 size: 14 residues. Trimming cost V 5 bases and J 1 base; bases outside gene matches: 5. CDR3 bases: TGCAGCGTTCCACAGGGGGCGCGTAACTATGGCTACACCTTC. This sequence encodes CSVPQGARNYGYTF.

The V gene is TRBV27, the J gene TRBJ2-7, with 7 bases lining up with TRBD2. This CDR3 is built from 12 residues. The trim removed 5 bases at V and 4 bases at J, leaving 2 bases unmatched. Germline V gene lookup returns CDR1 MNHEY and CDR2 SMNVEV (reference sequence). The CDR3 DNA is TGTGCCAGCAGTGGGGGAGGGTACGAGCAGTACTTC. Its translation: CASSGGGYEQYF.

The rearrangement links TRBV30 to TRBJ2-5, with 8 bases lining up with TRBD2. J gave up 5 bases and V 2 bases, and 13 bases lay outside the gene matches. From germline, CDR1 is GTSNPN and CDR2 SVGIG (reference sequence). The CDR3 runs 16 residues. CDR3 in DNA: TGTGCCTGGAGTCACGGTTCCCTAGCGGGTGGGGAGACCCAGTACTTC. Amino acids: CAWSHGSLAGGETQYF.

This chain links TRBV6-5 with TRBJ1-2, with no clear D. CDR1 and CDR2 from the germline V gene are MNHEY and SVGAGI. The CDR3 is 14 residues long. V lost 8 bases and J lost 8, with 21 bases in between. The CDR3 nucleotides read TGTGCCAGCGCTACTGGCTCTGCCGGGTGGGGCTACACCTTC. Translation: CASATGSAGWGYTF.

The genes are TRBV29-1 and TRBJ2-1, with D unresolved. CDR1 and CDR2 (germline): SQVTM, ANQGSEA. Trimming took 1 base from V and 0 from J, leaving 13 bases between them. The CDR3 is 16 amino acids. The CDR3 protein is CSVEGDLQSSYNEQFF. CDR3 sequence (DNA): TGCAGCGTTGAAGGTGACTTACAAAGCTCCTACAATGAGCAGTTCTTC.

V gene TRBV7-2 combines with J gene TRBJ2-7, with D unresolved. V gave up 2 bases and J gave up 4 bases, with 3 bases separating them. CDR1 is SGHTA, CDR2 FQGNSA, per germline. The CDR3 loop spans 11 amino acids. CDR3 in amino acids: CASSLKYEQYV. CDR3 coding DNA: TGTGCCAGCAGCTTAAAGTACGAGCAGTACGTC.

The V call is TRBV4-2, the J call TRBJ2-7; tentative D call: TRBD1 (5 bases). Looked up from germline, CDR1 is LGHNA and CDR2 is YNFKEQ. The CDR3 length is 16 residues. Trimming cost V 1 base and J 2 bases, with 15 bases left between them. The CDR3 here is CASSQGGARLAYEQYF. CDR3 nucleotides: TGTGCCAGCAGCCAAGGGGGCGCCAGACTCGCCTACGAGCAGTACTTC.

The chain combines TRBV6-6 with TRBJ2-5, with 13 bases identical to TRBD2. CDR1 and CDR2 from the germline V gene are MNHNY and SVGAGI (reference sequence). The CDR3 consists of 15 residues. V lost 10 bases to trimming and J lost 5 bases; unmatched junction nucleotides: 10. The CDR3 sequence is CATEQLAGGPETQYF. Written as DNA, the CDR3 is TGTGCCACCGAACAACTAGCGGGGGGGCCTGAGACCCAGTACTTC.

CDR3 protein: CASSEFWTGGNQPQHF. The DNA for the CDR3 is TGTGCCAGCAGTGAATTTTGGACAGGGGGTAACCAGCCCCAGCATTTT. The rearrangement links TRBV25-1 to TRBJ1-5; 10 bases agree with TRBD1. Germline-derived CDR1 and CDR2 are MGHDK and SYGVNS. This CDR3 has 16 amino acids. With 1 base clipped from V and 7 bases from J, the junction kept 7 bases outside the gene matches. Using reference TRBV25-1 and TRBJ1-5 for the parts outside the CDR3, the full variable domain is EADIYQTPRYLVIGTGKKITLECSQTMGHDKMYWYQQDPGMELHLIHYSYGVNSTEKGDLSSESTVSRIRTEHFPLTLESARPSHTSQYLCASSEFWTGGNQPQHFGDGTRLSIL.

This clone showed up just once. The chain is built from TRBV6-6 and TRBJ1-2; D ambiguous. This CDR3 is 16 amino acids long. Germline V lookup: CDR1 MNHNY, CDR2 SVGAGI (reference sequence). Trimming shortened V by 8 bases and J by 4 bases, and 23 bases separated the two germline ends. The CDR3 region has the DNA TGTGCCAGCTCCCGAGGGTCGGCCTCGGGCTCCTATGGCTACACCTTC. Translated: CASSRGSASGSYGYTF.